A selection of T cell receptor beta chains follows, all from one sample in a study of OX40 agonist ivuxolimab in advanced cancers. Here immunoSEQ multiplex PCR was the method, and the copy in TCRdb shows in-frame clones only, minus some. The sample lists about 80,000 clones, approximately 89% occurring once. The sequencing here drew on CD4+ or CD8+ T cells sorted from blood, taken in a trial of the OX40 agonist ivuxolimab. These receptor sequences come from an adult with an advanced solid tumor such as melanoma, head and neck, liver or kidney cancer. Each CDR3 is given with its conserved first and last residue.

TRBV7-2 | 14 | CASSSTGFNQPQHF
TRBV19 | 16 | CASSTYRDTNPYEQYF
TRBV11-2 | 15 | CASSFSDNPLIKQYF
TRBV6-4 | 15 | CASSPEQGKGQPQHF
TRBV6-1 | 14 | CASTLTGTNYGYTF
TRBV7-3 | 14 | CASSFSSSADTQYF
TRBV18 | 17 | CASSLRSGTGYGTEAFF
TRBV28 | 14 | CASSSQVLGYEQYF
TRBV9 | 16 | CASSVDANGGTGELFF
TRBV6-1 | 14 | CASWGRVQNTEAFF
TRBV29-1 | 12 | CSAYPVGETQYF
TRBV28 | 11 | CASTSPVLAFF
TRBV5-8 | 16 | CASSSTSGGAGGVLTF
TRBV6-5 | 11 | CASRGRTEAFF
TRBV29-1 | 13 | CSVTPRAAYEQYF
TRBV10-2 | 13 | CASKRGESDTQYF
TRBV7-9 | 16 | CASSLTSGRVTYEQYF
TRBV5-1 | 16 | CASSLEGQGTGGELFF
TRBV9 | 17 | CASSSRGGEGLYNEQFF
TRBV30 | 15 | CAWSLRGTGNSPLHF
TRBV11-2 | 17 | CASSSPGSGTARGEQYF
TRBV5-1 | 19 | CASSLAGDFPSETGNTIYF
TRBV5-5 | 12 | CASSLELAGEYF
TRBV6-5 | 13 | CASWDSPNSPLHF
TRBV18 | 12 | CASSRGTETQYF
TRBV28 | 13 | CASSLEQGIGYTF
TRBV2 | 15 | CASSTDRVINEKLFF
TRBV28 | 14 | CASRAGGVPYEQYF
TRBV7-9 | 15 | CASSLEGGPTYEQYF
TRBV28 | 15 | CASITRDRGLNTQYF
TRBV5-1 | 15 | CASSLREGGYYGYTF
TRBV27 | 16 | CASSPQGGARNSPLHF
TRBV5-1 | 14 | CASSLGTANEKLFF
TRBV30 | 13 | CAWRGQHNQPQHF
TRBV29-1 | 12 | CSARQGLNTIYF
TRBV19 | 13 | CASSRTGGYGYTF
TRBV2 | 15 | CASRGTSGREETQYF
TRBV7-2 | 15 | CASSTTSGYNQPQHF
TRBV9 | 16 | CASSVLAGSHTGELFF
TRBV2 | 12 | CAFSGIQETQYF
TRBV7-2 | 15 | CASSSSGTRIGELFF
TRBV6-6 | 14 | CASSYRGWTGELFF
TRBV7-9 | 18 | CASSFNFKPGLAGDTQYF
TRBV11-3 | 12 | CASSSYAGELFF
TRBV5-1 | 20 | CASSTEPPGLAGAWAETQYF
TRBV19 | 13 | CASTGTGGNEQFF
TRBV5-4 | 15 | CASSVPGLRGSSQYF
TRBV4-2 | 15 | CASSPRTGNSNEQFF
TRBV28 | 16 | CASSQVQSPSGNTIYF
TRBV10-3 | 15 | CATRREGATNEKLFF
TRBV5-1 | 13 | CASSLGLGGEQYF
TRBV29-1 | 11 | CSGQGAYEQYF
TRBV19 | 12 | CASTRDNYGYTF
TRBV19 | 14 | CASSRRQLYNEQFF
TRBV2 | 14 | CASRDFTGMTEAFF